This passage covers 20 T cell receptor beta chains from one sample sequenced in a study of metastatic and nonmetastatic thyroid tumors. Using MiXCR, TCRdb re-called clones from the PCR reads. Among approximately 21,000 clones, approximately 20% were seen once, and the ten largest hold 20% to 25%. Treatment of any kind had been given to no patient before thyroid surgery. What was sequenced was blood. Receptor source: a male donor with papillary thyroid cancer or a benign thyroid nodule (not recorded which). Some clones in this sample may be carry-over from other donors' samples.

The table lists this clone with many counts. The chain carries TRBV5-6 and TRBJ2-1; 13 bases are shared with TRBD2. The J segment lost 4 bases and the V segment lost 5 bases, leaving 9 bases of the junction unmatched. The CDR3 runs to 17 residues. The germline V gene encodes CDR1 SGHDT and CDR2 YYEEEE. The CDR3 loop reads CASRQTSGGATYNEQFF. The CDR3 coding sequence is TGTGCCAGCAGACAAACTAGCGGGGGGGCCACTTACAATGAGCAGTTCTTC.

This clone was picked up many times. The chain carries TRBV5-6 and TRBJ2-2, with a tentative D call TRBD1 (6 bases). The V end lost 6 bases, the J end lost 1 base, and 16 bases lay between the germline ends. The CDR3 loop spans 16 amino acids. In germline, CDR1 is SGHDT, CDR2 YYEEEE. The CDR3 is CASTTKVGQNTGELFF. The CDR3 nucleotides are TGTGCCAGCACTACAAAAGTGGGACAGAACACCGGGGAGCTGTTTTTT.

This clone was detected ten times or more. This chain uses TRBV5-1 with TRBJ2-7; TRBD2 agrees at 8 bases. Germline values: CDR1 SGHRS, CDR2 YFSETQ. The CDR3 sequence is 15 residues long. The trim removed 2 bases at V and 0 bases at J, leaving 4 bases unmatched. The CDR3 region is CASSLSSGRSYEQYF. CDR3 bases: TGCGCCAGCAGCTTATCTAGCGGGCGCTCCTACGAGCAGTACTTC.

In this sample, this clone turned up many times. In nucleotides, the CDR3 is TGCAGTGCTAGAGACTCGACAGGACTGAACACTGAAGCTTTCTTT. Its translation: CSARDSTGLNTEAFF. The chain combines TRBV20-1 with TRBJ1-1; maybe TRBD1 (6 bases). Germline loops: CDR1 DFQATT, CDR2 SNEGSKA (reference sequence). Trimming took 0 bases from V and 0 from J, leaving 11 bases between them. The CDR3 runs to 15 residues.

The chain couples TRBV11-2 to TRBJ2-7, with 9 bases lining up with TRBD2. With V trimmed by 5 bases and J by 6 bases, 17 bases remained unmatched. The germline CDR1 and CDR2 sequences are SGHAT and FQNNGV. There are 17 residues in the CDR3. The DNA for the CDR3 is TGTGCCAGCAGCGAGAATCATGTGCTAGCGGGACCGCTCGAGCAGTACTTC. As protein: CASSENHVLAGPLEQYF. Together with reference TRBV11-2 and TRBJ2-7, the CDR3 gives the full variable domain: EAGVAQSPRYKIIEKRQSVAFWCNPISGHATLYWYQQILGQGPKLLIQFQNNGVVDDSQLPKDRFSAERLKGVDSTLKIQPAKLEDSAVYLCASSENHVLAGPLEQYFGPGTRLTVT.

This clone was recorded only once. For the CDR3, the DNA is TGTGCCAGCAGTGCGAGACTAGCTGGGCTGCTTAGCACAGATACGCAGCATTTT. Encoded protein: CASSARLAGLLSTDTQHF. This chain connects TRBV2 to TRBJ2-3; D is undetermined. The DNA end favors TRBJ1-5, so the J call may be wrong. The CDR3 length is 18 residues. In germline, CDR1 is SNHLY, CDR2 FYNNEI.

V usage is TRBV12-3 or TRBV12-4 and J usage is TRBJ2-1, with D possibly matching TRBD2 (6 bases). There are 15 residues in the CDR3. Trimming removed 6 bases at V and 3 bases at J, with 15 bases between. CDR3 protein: CASRTGLSVYNEQFF. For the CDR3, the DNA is TGTGCCAGCAGAACGGGACTTAGCGTCTACAATGAGCAGTTCTTC.

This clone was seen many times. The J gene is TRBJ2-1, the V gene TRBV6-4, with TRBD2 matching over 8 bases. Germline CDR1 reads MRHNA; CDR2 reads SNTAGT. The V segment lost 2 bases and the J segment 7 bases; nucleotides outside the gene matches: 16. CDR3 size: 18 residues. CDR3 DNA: TGTGCCAGCAGTGACCGAGCTCGAGAGCGGGAGAGTTTAAATGAGCAGTTCTTC. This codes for CASSDRARERESLNEQFF.

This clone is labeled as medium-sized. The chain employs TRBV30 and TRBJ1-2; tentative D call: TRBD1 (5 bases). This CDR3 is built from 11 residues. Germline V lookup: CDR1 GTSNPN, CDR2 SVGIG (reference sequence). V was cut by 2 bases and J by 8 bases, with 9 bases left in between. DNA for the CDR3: TGTGCCTGGAGTTGGGGGGGAGGCTACACCTTC. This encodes CAWSWGGGYTF.

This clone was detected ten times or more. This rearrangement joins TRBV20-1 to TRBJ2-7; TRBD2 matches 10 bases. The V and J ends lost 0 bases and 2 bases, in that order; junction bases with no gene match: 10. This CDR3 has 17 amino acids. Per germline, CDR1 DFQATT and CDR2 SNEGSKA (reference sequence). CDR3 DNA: TGCAGTGCTAGAGATGGTACGGCTAGCGGGAGAACCTACGAGCAGTACTTC. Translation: CSARDGTASGRTYEQYF.

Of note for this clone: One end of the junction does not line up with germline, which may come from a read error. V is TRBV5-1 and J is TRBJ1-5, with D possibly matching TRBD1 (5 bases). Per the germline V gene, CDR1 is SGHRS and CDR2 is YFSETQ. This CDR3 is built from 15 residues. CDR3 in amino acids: CASSLVWGVNQPHHF. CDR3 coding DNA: TGCGCCAGCAGCTTGGTATGGGGCGTAAATCAGCCCCATCATTTT.

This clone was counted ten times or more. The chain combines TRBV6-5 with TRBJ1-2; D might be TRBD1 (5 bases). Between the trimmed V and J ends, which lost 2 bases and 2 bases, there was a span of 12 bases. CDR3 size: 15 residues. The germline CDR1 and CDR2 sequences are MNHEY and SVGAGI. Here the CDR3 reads CASSYRWGWNYGYTF. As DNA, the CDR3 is TGTGCCAGCAGTTACAGGTGGGGGTGGAACTATGGCTACACCTTC.

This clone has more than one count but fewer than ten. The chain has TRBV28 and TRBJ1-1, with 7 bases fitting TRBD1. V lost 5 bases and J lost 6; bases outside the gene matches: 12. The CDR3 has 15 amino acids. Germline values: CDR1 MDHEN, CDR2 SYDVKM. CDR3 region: CASSLSQGGTAEAFF. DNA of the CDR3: TGTGCCAGCAGTCTCTCCCAGGGGGGTACGGCTGAAGCTTTCTTT.

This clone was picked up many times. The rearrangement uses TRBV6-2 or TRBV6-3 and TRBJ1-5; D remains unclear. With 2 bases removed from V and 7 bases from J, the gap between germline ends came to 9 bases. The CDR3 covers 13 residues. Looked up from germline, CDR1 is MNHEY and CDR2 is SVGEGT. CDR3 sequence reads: CASSYTLLQPQHF. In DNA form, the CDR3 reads TGTGCCAGCAGTTACACCCTACTACAGCCCCAGCATTTT.

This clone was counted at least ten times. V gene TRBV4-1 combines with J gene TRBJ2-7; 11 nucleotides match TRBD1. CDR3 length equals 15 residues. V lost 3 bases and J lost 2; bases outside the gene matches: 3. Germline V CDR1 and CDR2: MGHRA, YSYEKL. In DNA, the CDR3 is TGCGCCAGCAGCCAGGGACAGGGGGGGACCTACGAGCAGTACTTC. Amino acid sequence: CASSQGQGGTYEQYF.

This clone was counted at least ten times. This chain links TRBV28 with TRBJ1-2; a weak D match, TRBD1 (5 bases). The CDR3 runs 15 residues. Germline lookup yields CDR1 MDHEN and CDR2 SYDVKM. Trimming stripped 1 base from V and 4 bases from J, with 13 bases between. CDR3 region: CASSLFSGRGYGYTF. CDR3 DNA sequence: TGTGCCAGCAGTTTATTTTCGGGGAGGGGCTATGGCTACACCTTC.

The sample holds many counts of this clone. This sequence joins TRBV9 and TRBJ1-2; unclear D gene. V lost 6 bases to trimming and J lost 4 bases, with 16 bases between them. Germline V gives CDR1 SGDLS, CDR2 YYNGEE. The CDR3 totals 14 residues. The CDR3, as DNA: TGTGCCAGCACCGCCTCAGGACCTACCTATGGCTACACCTTC. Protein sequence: CASTASGPTYGYTF.

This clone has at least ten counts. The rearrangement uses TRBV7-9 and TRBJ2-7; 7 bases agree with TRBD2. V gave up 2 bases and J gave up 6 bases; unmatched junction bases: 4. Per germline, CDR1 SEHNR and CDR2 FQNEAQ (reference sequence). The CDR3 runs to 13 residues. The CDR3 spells CASSLNGLGEQYF. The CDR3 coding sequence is TGTGCCAGCAGCTTAAATGGACTAGGCGAGCAGTACTTC. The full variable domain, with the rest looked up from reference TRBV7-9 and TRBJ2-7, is DTGVSQNPRHKITKRGQNVTFRCDPISEHNRLYWYRQTLGQGPEFLTYFQNEAQLEKSRLLSDRFSAERPKGSFSTLEIQRTEQGDSAMYLCASSLNGLGEQYFGPGTRLTVT.

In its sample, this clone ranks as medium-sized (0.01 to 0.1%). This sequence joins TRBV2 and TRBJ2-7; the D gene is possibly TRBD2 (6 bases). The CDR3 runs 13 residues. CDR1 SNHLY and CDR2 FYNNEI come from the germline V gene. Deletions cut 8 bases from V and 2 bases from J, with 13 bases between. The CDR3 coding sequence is TGTGCCAGCTTCCCGGGACTCCCCTACGAGCAGTACTTC. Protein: CASFPGLPYEQYF.

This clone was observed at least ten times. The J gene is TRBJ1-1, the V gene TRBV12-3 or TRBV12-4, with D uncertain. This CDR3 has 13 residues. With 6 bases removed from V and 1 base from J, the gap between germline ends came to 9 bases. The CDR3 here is CASRGTQNTEAFF. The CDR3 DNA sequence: TGTGCCAGCAGAGGCACCCAGAACACTGAAGCTTTCTTT.